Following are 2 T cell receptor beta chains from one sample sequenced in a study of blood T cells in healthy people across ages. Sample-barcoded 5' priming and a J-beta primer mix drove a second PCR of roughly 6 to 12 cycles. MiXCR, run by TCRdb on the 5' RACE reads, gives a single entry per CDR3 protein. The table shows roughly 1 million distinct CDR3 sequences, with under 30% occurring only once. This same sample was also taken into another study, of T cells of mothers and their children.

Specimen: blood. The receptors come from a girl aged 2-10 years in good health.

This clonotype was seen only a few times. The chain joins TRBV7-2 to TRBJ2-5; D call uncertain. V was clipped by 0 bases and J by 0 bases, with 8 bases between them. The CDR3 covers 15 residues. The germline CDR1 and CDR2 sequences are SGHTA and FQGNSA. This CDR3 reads CASSLAGKYQETQYF. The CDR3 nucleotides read TGTGCCAGCAGCTTAGCGGGGAAATACCAAGAGACCCAGTACTTC. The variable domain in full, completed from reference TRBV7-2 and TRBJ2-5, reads GAGVSQSPSNKVTEKGKDVELRCDPISGHTALYWYRQSLGQGLEFLIYFQGNSAPDKSGLPSDRFSAERTGGSVSTLTIQRTQQEDSAVYLCASSLAGKYQETQYFGPGTRLLVL.

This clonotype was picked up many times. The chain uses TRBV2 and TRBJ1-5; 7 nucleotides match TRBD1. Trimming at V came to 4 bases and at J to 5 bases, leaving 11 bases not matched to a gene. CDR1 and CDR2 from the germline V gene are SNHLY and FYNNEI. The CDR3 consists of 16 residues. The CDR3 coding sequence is TGTGCCAGCAGTGGGATCTGGACAGGCGGGGATCAGCCCCAGCATTTT. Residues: CASSGIWTGGDQPQHF.